One T cell receptor beta chain is described in this entry. CDR1 and CDR2 from the germline V gene are MDHEN and SYDVKM. V was pared by 8 bases and J by 0 bases, with 12 bases between. The CDR3 runs to 14 residues. This record comes from a study of blood T cell repertoires in COVID-19. Assay used: immunoSEQ multiplex PCR; TCRdb lists only in-frame clones, some missing. This table has 120,000 to 150,000 clones, over 65% appearing once. The clonotype was recovered from a human donor in a cohort sampled during active COVID-19. The specimen sequenced was peripheral blood. V gene TRBV28 combines with J gene TRBJ2-3, with D unclear. In DNA form, the CDR3 reads TGTGCCAGCCAGACACCGTCTAGCACAGATACGCAGTATTTT. As protein: CASQTPSSTDTQYF.